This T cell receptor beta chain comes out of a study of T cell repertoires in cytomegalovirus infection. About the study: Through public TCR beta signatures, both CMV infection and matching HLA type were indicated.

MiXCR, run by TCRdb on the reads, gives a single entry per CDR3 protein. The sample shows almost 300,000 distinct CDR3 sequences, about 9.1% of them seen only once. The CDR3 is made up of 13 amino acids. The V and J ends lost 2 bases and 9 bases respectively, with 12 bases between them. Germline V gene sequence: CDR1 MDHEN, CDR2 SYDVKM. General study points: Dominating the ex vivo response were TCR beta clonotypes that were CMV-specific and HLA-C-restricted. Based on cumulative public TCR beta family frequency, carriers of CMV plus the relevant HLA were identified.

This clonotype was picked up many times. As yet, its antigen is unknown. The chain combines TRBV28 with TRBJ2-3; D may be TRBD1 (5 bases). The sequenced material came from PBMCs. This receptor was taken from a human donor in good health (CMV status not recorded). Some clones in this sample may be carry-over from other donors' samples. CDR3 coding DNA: TGTGCCAGCAGTTTAAAGGGGATTGGAACGCAGTATTTT. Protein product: CASSLKGIGTQYF. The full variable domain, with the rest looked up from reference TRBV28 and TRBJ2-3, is DVKVTQSSRYLVKRTGEKVFLECVQDMDHENMFWYRQDPGLGLRLIYFSYDVKMKEKGDIPEGYSVSREKKERFSLILESASTNQTSMYLCASSLKGIGTQYFGPGTRLTVL.